The present TCR beta chain was sequenced within a study of blood T cell repertoires in COVID-19. For the study at large: Samples representing acute and convalescent COVID-19 were sourced from the United States, Italy and Spain.

The CDR3 runs to 11 residues. Germline CDR1 and CDR2: SGHRS and YFSETQ. With 7 bases clipped from V and 14 bases from J, the junction kept 8 bases outside the gene matches. Each recovered donor of Cohort 3 presented with two negative PCRs, clearance, or symptom resolution. The table came from immunoSEQ multiplex PCR; TCRdb's copy has only in-frame clones and leaves some out. This sample carries roughly 290,000 clones, approximately 85% of them seen once, and the ten largest clones take roughly 4%. The sequenced material came from PBMCs or T cells enriched from blood (not recorded which). The genes are TRBV5-1 and TRBJ2-3, with 9 bases that match TRBD1. This sequence was found in a woman aged 25 to 39 who had recovered from COVID-19. Written as DNA, the CDR3 is TGCGCCAGCGGGTCACAGGGGGCGTTGTATTTT. The encoded protein is CASGSQGALYF.